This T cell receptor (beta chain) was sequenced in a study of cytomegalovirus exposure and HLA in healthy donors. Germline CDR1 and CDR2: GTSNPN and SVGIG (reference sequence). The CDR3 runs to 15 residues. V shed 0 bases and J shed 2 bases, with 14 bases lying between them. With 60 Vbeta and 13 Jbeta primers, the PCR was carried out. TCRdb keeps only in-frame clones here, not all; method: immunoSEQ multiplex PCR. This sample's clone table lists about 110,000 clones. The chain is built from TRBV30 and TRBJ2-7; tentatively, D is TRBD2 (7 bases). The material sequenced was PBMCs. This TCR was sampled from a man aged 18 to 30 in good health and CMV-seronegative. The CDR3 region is CAWSVWGGGAYEQYF. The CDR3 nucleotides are TGTGCCTGGAGTGTTTGGGGGGGCGGAGCCTACGAGCAGTACTTC.